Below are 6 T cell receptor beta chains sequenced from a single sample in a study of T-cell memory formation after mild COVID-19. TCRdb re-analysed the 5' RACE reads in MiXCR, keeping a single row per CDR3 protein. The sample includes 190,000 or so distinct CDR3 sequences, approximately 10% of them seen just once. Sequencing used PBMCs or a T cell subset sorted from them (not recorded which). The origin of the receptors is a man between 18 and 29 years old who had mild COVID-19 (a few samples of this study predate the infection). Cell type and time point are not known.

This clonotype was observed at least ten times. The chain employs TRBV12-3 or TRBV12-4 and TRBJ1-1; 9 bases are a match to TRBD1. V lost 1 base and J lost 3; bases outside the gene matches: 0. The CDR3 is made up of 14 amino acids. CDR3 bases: TGTGCCAGCAGTTTAGGGGACAGGGACACTGAAGCTTTCTTT. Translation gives CASSLGDRDTEAFF.

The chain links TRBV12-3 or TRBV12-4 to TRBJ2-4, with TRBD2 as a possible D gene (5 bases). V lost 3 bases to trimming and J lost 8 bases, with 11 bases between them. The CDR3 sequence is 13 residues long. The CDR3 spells CASSLVRRDIQYF. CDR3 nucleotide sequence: TGTGCCAGCAGTTTGGTCCGGCGGGACATTCAGTACTTC.

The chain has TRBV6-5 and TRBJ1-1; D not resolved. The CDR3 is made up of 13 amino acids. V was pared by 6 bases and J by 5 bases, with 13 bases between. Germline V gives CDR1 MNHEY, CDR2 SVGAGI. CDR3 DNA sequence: TGTGCCAGCAGCCCACGAGTAGAGACTGAAGCTTTCTTT. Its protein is CASSPRVETEAFF.

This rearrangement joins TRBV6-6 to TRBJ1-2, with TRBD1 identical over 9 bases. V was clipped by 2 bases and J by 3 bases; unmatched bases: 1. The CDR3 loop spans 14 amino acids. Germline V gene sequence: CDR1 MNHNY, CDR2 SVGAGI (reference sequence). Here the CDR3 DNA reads TGTGCCAGCAGTTACCGGACAGGGGACTATGGCTACACCTTC. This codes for CASSYRTGDYGYTF.

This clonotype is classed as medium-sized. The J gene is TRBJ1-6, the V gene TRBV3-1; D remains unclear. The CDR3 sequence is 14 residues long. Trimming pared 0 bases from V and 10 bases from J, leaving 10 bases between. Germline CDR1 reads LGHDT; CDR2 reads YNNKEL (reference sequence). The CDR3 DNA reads TGTGCCAGCAGCCAAGATAGGGTAGGATCACCCCTCCACTTT. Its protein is CASSQDRVGSPLHF.

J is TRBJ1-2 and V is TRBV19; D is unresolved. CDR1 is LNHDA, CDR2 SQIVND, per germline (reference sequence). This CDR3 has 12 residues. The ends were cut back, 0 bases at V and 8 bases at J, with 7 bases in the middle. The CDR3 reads CASSIESRGYTF. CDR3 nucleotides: TGTGCCAGTAGTATAGAATCACGGGGCTACACCTTC.